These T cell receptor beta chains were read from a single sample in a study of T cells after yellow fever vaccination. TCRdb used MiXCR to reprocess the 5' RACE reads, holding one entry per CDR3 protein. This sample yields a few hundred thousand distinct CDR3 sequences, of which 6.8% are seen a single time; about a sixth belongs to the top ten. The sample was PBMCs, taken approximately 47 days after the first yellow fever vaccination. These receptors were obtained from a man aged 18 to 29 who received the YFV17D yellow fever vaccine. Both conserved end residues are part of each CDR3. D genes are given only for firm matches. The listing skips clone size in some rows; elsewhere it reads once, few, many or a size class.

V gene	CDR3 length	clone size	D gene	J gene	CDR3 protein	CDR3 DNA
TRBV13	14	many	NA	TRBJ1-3	CASIESSSGNTIYF	TGTGCCAGCATCGAATCCAGCTCTGGAAACACCATATATTTT
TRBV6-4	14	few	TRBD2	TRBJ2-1	CASSRAGTYNEQFF	TGTGCCAGCAGCCGAGCGGGGACCTACAATGAGCAGTTCTTC
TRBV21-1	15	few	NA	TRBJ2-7	CASSTPLDPRDEQYF	TGTGCCAGCAGCACCCCCTTGGACCCGAGGGACGAGCAGTACTTC
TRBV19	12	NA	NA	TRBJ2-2	CATKEDTGELFF	TGTGCCACTAAGGAAGACACCGGGGAGCTGTTTTTT
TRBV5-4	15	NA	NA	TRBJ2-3	CASSLKIARTDTQYF	TGTGCCAGCAGCTTGAAAATAGCGCGCACAGATACGCAGTATTTT
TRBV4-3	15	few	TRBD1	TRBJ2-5	CASSQVQGLTETQYF	TGCGCCAGCAGCCAAGTACAGGGGCTGACCGAGACCCAGTACTTC
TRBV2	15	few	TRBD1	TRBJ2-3	CASFPQGPSTDTQYF	TGTGCCAGCTTTCCACAGGGGCCTAGCACAGATACGCAGTATTTT
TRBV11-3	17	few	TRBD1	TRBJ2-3	CASSLGVGTGETDTQYF	TGTGCCAGCAGCTTAGGCGTTGGGACAGGTGAGACAGATACGCAGTATTTT
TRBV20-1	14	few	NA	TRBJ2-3	CSAPDRRATDTQYF	TGCAGTGCTCCGGACAGACGTGCCACAGATACGCAGTATTTT
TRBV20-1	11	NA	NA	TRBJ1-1	CSARSNTEAFF	TGCAGTGCTAGGTCTAACACTGAAGCTTTCTTT
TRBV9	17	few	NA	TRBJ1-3	CASSVGGRGVSGNTIYF	TGTGCCAGCAGCGTCGGGGGGCGAGGGGTTTCTGGAAACACCATATATTTT
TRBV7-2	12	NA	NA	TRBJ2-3	CASSPFRDTQYF	TGTGCCAGCAGCCCTTTCCGAGATACGCAGTATTTT
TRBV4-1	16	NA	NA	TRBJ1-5	CASSQGGQGRNQPQHF	TGCGCCAGCAGCCAAGGCGGGCAGGGCCGCAATCAGCCCCAGCATTTT
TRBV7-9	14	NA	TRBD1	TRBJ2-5	CASSEDRVMETQYF	TGTGCCAGCTCCGAGGACAGGGTAATGGAGACCCAGTACTTC
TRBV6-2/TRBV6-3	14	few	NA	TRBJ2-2	CASTLWGRGGELFF	TGTGCCAGCACCCTCTGGGGAAGAGGCGGGGAGCTGTTTTTT
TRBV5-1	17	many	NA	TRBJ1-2	CASSLVPGDIDSYGYTF	TGCGCCAGCAGCTTGGTTCCCGGGGACATTGACTCCTATGGCTACACCTTC
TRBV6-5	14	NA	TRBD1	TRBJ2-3	CASSYRQGTDTQYF	TGTGCCAGCAGTTACCGACAGGGGACAGATACGCAGTATTTT
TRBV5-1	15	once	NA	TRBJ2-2	CASRGTLAAPGELFF	TGCGCCAGCAGAGGGACGCTCGCCGCGCCCGGGGAGCTGTTTTTT
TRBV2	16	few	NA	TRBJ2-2	CASTDLGPYVTGELFF	TGTGCCAGCACCGACCTCGGGCCTTATGTGACCGGGGAGCTGTTTTTT
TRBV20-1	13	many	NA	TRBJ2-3	CSATEGGTDTQYF	TGCAGTGCCACCGAGGGGGGCACAGATACGCAGTATTTT
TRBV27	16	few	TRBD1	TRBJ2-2	CASSSRTGLWSGELFF	TGTGCCAGCAGTTCAAGGACAGGGCTATGGTCCGGGGAGCTGTTTTTT
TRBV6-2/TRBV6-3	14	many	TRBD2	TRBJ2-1	CASKGSGSYNEQFF	TGTGCCAGCAAGGGTAGCGGGAGCTACAATGAGCAGTTCTTC
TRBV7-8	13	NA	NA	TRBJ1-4	CASSINWGEKLFF	TGTGCCAGCAGTATTAACTGGGGTGAAAAACTGTTTTTT
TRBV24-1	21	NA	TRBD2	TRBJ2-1	CATSYPSGTSGGQSSYNEQFF	TGTGCCACCAGTTATCCCTCCGGGACTAGCGGGGGCCAGAGCTCCTACAATGAGCAGTTCTTC
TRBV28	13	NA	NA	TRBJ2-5	CASSLFLGETQYF	TGTGCCAGCAGTTTATTTCTGGGAGAGACCCAGTACTTC
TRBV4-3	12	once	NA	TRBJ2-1	CASSRGGGEQFF	TGCGCCAGCAGCCGAGGGGGGGGCGAGCAGTTCTTC
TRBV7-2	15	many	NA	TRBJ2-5	CASNLAGGAKETQYF	TGTGCCAGCAACCTCGCTGGGGGGGCGAAAGAGACCCAGTACTTC
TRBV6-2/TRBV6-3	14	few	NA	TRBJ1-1	CASSLRAMNTEAFF	TGTGCCAGCAGTCTCAGGGCCATGAACACTGAAGCTTTCTTT
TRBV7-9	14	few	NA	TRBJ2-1	CASSPFRESREQFF	TGTGCCAGCAGCCCGTTTCGGGAGTCCCGTGAGCAGTTCTTC
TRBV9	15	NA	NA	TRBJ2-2	CASSVTSLNTGELFF	TGTGCCAGCAGCGTAACTAGCCTGAACACCGGGGAGCTGTTTTTT